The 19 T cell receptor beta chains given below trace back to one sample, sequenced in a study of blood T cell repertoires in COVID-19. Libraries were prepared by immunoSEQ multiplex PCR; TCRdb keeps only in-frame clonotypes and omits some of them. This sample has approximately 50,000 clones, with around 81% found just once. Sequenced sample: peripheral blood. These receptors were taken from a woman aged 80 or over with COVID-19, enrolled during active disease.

CDR3 in amino acids: CASSWGQGANTGELFF. CDR3 nucleotides: TGTGCCAGCAGCTGGGGACAGGGGGCAAACACCGGGGAGCTGTTTTTT. The V call is TRBV5-5, the J call TRBJ2-2; 12 positions agree with TRBD1. The CDR3 is made up of 16 amino acids. CDR1 is SGHKS and CDR2 is YYEKEE in the germline V gene (reference sequence). V lost 3 bases to trimming and J lost 2 bases; unmatched junction nucleotides: 2. Full variable domain (outside the CDR3, taken from reference TRBV5-5 and TRBJ2-2): DAGVTQSPTHLIKTRGQQVTLRCSPISGHKSVSWYQQVLGQGPQFIFQYYEKEERGRGNFPDRFSARQFPNYSSELNVNALLLGDSALYLCASSWGQGANTGELFFGEGSRLTVL.

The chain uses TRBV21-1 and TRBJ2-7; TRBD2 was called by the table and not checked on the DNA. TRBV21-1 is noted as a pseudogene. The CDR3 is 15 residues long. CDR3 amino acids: CASTNARAGRGEQYF. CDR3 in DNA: TGTGCCAGCACAAATGCAAGGGCAGGGAGGGGCGAGCAGTACTTC.

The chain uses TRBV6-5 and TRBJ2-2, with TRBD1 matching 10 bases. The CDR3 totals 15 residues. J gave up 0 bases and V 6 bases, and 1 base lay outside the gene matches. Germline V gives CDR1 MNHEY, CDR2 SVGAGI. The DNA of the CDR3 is TGTGCCAGCAGGACAGGGGGCACGAACACCGGGGAGCTGTTTTTT. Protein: CASRTGGTNTGELFF.

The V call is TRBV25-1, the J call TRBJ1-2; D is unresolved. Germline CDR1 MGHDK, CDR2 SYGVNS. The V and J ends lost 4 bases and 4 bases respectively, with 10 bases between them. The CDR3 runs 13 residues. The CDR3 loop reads CASSVTELYGYTF. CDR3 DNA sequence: TGTGCCAGCAGTGTAACAGAACTCTATGGCTACACCTTC.

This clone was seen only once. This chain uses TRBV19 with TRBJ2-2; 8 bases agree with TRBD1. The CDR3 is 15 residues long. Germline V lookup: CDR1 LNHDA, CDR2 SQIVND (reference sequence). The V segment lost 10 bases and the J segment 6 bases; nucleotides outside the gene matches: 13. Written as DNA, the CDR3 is TGTGCCACCTCTCGGACAGGGTATATCCCCGGGGAGCTGTTTTTT. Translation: CATSRTGYIPGELFF.

The CDR3 sequence: CASSPTTGTYEQYF. The CDR3 DNA reads as TGTGCCAGCAGCCCGACTACGGGGACCTACGAGCAGTACTTC. The chain recombines TRBV7-2 with TRBJ2-7; D may be TRBD2 (5 bases). Looked up from germline, CDR1 is SGHTA and CDR2 is FQGNSA. The V gene lost 5 bases and the J gene lost 2 bases, with 13 bases spanning the gap. The CDR3 contains 14 residues.

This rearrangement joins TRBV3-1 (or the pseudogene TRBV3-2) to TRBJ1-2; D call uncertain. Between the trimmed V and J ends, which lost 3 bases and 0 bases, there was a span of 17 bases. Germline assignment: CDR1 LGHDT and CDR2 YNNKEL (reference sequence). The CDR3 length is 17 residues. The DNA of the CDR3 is TGTGCCAGCAGCCACCCCCTTAGCCTCATCGCTAACTATGGCTACACCTTC. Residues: CASSHPLSLIANYGYTF.

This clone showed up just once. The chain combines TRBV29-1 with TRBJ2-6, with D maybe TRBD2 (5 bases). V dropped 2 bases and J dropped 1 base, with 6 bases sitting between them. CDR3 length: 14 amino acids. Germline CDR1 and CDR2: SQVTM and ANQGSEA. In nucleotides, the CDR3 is TGCAGCGTTGAAACGGGGTCTGGGGCCAACGTCCTGACTTTC. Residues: CSVETGSGANVLTF.

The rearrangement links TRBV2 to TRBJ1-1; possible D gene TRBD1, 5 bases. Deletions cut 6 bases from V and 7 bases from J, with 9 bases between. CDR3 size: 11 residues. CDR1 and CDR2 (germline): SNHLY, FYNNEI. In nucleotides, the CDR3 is TGTGCCAGCAGCTGGGACTTTGAAGCTTTCTTT. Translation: CASSWDFEAFF.

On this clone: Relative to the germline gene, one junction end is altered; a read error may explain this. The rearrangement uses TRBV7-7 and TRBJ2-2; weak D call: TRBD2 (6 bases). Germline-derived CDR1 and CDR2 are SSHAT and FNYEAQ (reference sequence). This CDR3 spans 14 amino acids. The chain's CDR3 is CASSSTGETGELFF. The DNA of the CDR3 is TGTGCTAGCAGCTCAACGGGAGAGACCGGGGAGCTGTTTTTT.

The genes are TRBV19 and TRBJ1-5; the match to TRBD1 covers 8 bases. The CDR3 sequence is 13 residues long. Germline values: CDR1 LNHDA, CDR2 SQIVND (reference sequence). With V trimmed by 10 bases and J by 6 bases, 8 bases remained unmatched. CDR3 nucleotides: TGTGCCACCACCCCAGGGGGCATTCAGCCCCAGCATTTT. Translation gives CATTPGGIQPQHF.

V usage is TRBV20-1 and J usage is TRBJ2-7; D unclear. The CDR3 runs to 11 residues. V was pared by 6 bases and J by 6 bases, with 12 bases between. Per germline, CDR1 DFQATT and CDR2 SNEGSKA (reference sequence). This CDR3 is CSAAPRAEQYF. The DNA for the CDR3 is TGCAGTGCCGCCCCTCGCGCCGAGCAGTACTTC.

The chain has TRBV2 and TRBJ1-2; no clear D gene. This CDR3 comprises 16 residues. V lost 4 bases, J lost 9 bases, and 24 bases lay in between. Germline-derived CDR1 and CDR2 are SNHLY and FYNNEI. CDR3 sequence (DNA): TGTGCCAGCAGTGTACATCCCGGAGGGCCCTTGGGGAGCTACACCTTC. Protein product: CASSVHPGGPLGSYTF.

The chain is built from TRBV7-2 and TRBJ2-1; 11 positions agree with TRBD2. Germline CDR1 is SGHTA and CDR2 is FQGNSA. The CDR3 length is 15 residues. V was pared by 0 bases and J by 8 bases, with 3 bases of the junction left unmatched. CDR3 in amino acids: CASSLASGRADEQFF. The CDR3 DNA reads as TGTGCCAGCAGCTTAGCTAGCGGGAGGGCCGATGAGCAGTTCTTC.

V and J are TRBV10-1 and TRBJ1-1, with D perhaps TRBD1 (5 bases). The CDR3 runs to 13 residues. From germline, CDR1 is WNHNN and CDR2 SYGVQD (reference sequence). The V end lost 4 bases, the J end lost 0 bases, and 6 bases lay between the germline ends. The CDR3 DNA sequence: TGCGCCAGCAGTGCGACAGTGAACACTGAAGCTTTCTTT. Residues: CASSATVNTEAFF.

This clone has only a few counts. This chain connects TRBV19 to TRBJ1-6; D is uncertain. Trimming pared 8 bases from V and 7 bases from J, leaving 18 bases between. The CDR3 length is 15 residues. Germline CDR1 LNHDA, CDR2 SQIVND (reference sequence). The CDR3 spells CASSEEGGRNSPLHF. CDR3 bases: TGTGCCAGTTCAGAAGAGGGAGGCCGGAATTCACCCCTCCACTTT. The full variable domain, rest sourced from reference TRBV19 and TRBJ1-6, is DGGITQSPKYLFRKEGQNVTLSCEQNLNHDAMYWYRQDPGQGLRLIYYSQIVNDFQKGDIAEGYSVSREKKESFPLTVTSAQKNPTAFYLCASSEEGGRNSPLHFGNGTRLTVT.

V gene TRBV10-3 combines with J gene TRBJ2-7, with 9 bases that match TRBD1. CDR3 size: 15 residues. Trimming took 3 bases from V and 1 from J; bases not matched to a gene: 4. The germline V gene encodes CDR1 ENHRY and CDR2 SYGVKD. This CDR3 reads CAISEGTGFSYEQYF. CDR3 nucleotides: TGTGCCATCAGTGAAGGGACAGGGTTTTCCTACGAGCAGTACTTC.

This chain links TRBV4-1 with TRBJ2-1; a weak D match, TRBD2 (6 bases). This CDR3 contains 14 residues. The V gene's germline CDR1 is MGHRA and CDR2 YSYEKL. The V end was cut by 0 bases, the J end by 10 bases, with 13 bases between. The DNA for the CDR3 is TGCGCCAGCAGCCAAGAAGGGATAGCGGAGGAGCAGTTCTTC. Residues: CASSQEGIAEEQFF.

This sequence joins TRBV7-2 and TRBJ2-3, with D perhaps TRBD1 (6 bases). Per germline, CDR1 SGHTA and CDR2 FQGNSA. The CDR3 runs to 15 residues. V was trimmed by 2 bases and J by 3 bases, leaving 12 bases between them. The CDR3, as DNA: TGTGCCAGCAGCTTATCAGGGGTTCGGACAGATACGCAGTATTTT. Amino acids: CASSLSGVRTDTQYF.